This T cell receptor beta chain was profiled in a study of OX40 agonist ivuxolimab in advanced cancers. At the level of the study: Dose-escalation patients were diagnosed with hepatocellular carcinoma, melanoma, renal cell cancer or head and neck cancer. Participants averaged approximately 60 years of age (range roughly 20 to 90) and were approximately 81% male. Broader study findings: There was clonal expansion of CD4+ and CD8+ blood T cells by week 6 at 0.1 to 3.0 mg/kg.

The trim removed 0 bases at V and 1 base at J, leaving 6 bases unmatched. This CDR3 region has 19 residues. Germline V gene data show CDR1 as MDHEN and CDR2 as SYDVKM. Generated by immunoSEQ multiplex PCR, the TCRdb table keeps only in-frame clones and is missing some. The table includes roughly 71,000 clones, around 83% detected once. Regarding this clone: Antigen specificity is unknown.

The V call is TRBV28, the J call TRBJ2-7; 16 bases are a match to TRBD2. The source is an adult with an advanced solid tumor such as melanoma, head and neck, liver or kidney cancer. This specimen consisted of CD4+ or CD8+ T cells sorted from blood, obtained in a trial of the OX40 agonist ivuxolimab. This CDR3 is CASSLWGTSGRGPSYEQYF. The CDR3 DNA is TGTGCCAGCAGTTTATGGGGGACTAGCGGGAGGGGCCCTTCCTACGAGCAGTACTTC.